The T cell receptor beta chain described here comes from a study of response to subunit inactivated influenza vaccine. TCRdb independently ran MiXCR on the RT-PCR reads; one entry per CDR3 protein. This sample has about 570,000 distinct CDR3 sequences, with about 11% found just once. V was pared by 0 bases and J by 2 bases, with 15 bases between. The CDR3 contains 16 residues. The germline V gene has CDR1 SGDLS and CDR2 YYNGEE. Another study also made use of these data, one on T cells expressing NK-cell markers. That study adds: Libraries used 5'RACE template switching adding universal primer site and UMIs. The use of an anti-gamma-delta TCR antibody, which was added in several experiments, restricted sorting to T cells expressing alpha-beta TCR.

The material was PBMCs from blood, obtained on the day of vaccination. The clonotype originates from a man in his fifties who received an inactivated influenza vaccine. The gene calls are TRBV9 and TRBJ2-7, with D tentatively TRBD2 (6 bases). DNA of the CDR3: TGTGCCAGCAGCGTAGCTCAGGGCGGGGAAACCTACGAGCAGTACTTC. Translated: CASSVAQGGETYEQYF.